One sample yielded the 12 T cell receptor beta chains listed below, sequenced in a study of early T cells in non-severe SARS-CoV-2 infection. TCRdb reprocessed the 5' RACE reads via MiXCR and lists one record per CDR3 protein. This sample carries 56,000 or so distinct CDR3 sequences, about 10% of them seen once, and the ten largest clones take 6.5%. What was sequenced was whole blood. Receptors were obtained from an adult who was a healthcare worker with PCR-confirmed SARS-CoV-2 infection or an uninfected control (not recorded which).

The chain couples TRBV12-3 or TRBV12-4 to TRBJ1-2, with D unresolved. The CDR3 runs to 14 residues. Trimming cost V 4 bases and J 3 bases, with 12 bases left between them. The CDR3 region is CASSWDDLHYGYTF. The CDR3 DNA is TGTGCCAGCAGTTGGGATGACTTGCACTATGGCTACACCTTC.

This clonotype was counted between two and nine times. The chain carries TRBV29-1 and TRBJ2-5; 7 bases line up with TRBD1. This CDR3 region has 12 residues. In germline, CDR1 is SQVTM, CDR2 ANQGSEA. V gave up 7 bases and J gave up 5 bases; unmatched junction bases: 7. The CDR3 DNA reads TGCAGCGCCGGGACAGCTAGCGAGACCCAGTACTTC. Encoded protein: CSAGTASETQYF.

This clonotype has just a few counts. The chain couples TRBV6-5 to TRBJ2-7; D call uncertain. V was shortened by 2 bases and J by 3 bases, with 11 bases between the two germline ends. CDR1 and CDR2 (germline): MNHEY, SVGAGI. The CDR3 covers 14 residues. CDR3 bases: TGTGCCAGCAGTTACCTGGAACAGAACTACGAGCAGTACTTC. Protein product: CASSYLEQNYEQYF.

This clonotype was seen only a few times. CDR3: CASSLYSSYEQYF. The DNA for the CDR3 is TGTGCCAGCAGCTTATATTCGTCCTACGAGCAGTACTTC. V usage is TRBV5-6 and J usage is TRBJ2-7; D remains unclear. Germline CDR1 reads SGHDT; CDR2 reads YYEEEE. This CDR3 contains 13 residues. Trimming took off 2 bases at V and 1 base at J, with 7 bases between the two ends.

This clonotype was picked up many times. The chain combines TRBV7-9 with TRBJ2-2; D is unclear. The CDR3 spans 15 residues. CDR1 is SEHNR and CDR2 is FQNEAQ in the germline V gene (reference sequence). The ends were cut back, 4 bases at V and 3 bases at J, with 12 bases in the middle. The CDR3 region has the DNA TGTGCCAGCAGCTCCTCGGGCGTGGACACCGGGGAGCTGTTTTTT. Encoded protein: CASSSSGVDTGELFF.

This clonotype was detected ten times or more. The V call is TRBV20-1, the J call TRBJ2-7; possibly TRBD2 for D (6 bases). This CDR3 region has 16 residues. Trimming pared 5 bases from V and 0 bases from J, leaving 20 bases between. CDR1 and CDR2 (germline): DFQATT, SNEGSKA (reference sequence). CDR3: CSAYPRLASASYEQYF. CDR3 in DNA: TGCAGTGCTTACCCCCGGCTAGCGTCCGCCTCCTACGAGCAGTACTTC.

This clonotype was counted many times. The CDR3 nucleotides read TGTGCCAGCAGCTTTTGGACAGGGGGGACTGAAGCTTTCTTT. It encodes CASSFWTGGTEAFF. This chain uses TRBV11-1 with TRBJ1-1; 10 bases map to TRBD1. This CDR3 spans 14 amino acids. J gave up 5 bases and V 3 bases, and 3 bases lay outside the gene matches. The germline CDR1 and CDR2 sequences are SGHAT and FQDESV (reference sequence).

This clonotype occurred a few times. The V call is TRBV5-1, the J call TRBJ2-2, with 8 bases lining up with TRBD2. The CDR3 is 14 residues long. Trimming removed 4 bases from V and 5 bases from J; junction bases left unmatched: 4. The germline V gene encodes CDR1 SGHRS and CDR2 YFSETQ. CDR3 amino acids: CASSPGLATGELFF. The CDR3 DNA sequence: TGCGCCAGCAGCCCCGGACTAGCAACCGGGGAGCTGTTTTTT.

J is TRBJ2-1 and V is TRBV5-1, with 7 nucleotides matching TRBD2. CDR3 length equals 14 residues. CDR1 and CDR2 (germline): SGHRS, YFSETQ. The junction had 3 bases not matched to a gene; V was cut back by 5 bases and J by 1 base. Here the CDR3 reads CASRREISYNEQFF. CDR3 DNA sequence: TGCGCCAGCAGGCGGGAGATTTCCTACAATGAGCAGTTCTTC.

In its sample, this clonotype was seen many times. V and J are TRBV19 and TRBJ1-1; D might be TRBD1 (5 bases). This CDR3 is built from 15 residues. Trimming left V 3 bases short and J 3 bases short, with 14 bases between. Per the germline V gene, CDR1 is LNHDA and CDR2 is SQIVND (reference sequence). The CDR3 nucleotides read TGTGCCAGTAGTATGAGCCCGACAGCTTACACTGAAGCTTTCTTT. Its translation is CASSMSPTAYTEAFF.

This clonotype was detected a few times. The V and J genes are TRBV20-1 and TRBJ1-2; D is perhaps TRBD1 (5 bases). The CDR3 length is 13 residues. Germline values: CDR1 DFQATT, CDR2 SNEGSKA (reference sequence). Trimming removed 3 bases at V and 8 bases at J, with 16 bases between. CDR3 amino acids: CSASKTDVSGYTF. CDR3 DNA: TGCAGTGCTAGCAAGACAGACGTGAGCGGCTACACCTTC.

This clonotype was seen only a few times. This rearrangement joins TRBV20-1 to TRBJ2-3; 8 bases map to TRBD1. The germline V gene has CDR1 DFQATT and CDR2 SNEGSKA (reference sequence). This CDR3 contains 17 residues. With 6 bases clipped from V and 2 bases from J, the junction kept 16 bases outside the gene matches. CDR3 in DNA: TGCAGTGCCACCCCAAGTCCAGGACAGGGATTCACAGATACGCAGTATTTT. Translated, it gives CSATPSPGQGFTDTQYF.